The 8 T cell receptor beta chains presented below share a single source sample, sequenced in a study of blood T cell repertoires in COVID-19. The data were produced by immunoSEQ multiplex PCR, yet TCRdb's version contains in-frame clones alone and is incomplete. Of tens of thousands of clones in the sample, about nine tenths are singletons; the top ten hold 4.5% to 5%. Sequenced sample: peripheral blood. These receptors all stem from a human donor in a cohort sampled during active COVID-19.

The genes are TRBV28 and TRBJ1-2; no firm D call. CDR1 and CDR2 (germline): MDHEN, SYDVKM. The CDR3 covers 15 residues. V lost 4 bases to trimming and J lost 0 bases, with 12 bases between them. The CDR3 loop is CASSSLRQANYGYTF. CDR3 nucleotide sequence: TGTGCCAGCAGTTCGCTCAGACAAGCTAACTATGGCTACACCTTC.

The chain links TRBV3-1 (or the pseudogene TRBV3-2) to TRBJ2-7; 7 bases agree with TRBD1. CDR3 size: 15 residues. Germline V gene sequence: CDR1 LGHDT, CDR2 YNNKEL (reference sequence). Unmatched junction bases numbered 6, after V lost 4 bases and J lost 0 bases. The CDR3 bases are TGTGCCAGCAGCCCGACACAGGGGAGCTCCTACGAGCAGTACTTC. Residues: CASSPTQGSSYEQYF.

The chain is built from TRBV7-2 and TRBJ2-7, with 9 positions matching TRBD2. The CDR3 runs 14 residues. The junction had 11 bases not matched to a gene; V was cut back by 5 bases and J by 9 bases. Germline loops: CDR1 SGHTA, CDR2 FQGNSA. CDR3 in DNA: TGTGCCAGCAGCCCCGTGACTAGCGGCGGGTGGCAGTACTTC. Protein sequence: CASSPVTSGGWQYF.

The genes are TRBV19 and TRBJ1-5; D remains unclear. The V and J ends lost 1 base and 4 bases respectively, with 5 bases between them. This CDR3 comprises 13 residues. The germline gives CDR1 LNHDA, CDR2 SQIVND (reference sequence). The CDR3 protein is CASSIGRNQPQHF. The CDR3 DNA is TGTGCCAGTAGTATAGGGAGGAATCAGCCCCAGCATTTT.

The chain employs TRBV27 and TRBJ2-3, with 13 bases aligning to TRBD2. V lost 6 bases to trimming and J lost 8 bases; unmatched junction nucleotides: 8. The CDR3 spans 15 residues. CDR1 and CDR2 (germline): MNHEY, SMNVEV (reference sequence). The CDR3 DNA is TGTGCCAGCAGCAAACTAGCGGGAGGGCCCGGTACGCAGTATTTT. Translation: CASSKLAGGPGTQYF.

V usage is TRBV13 and J usage is TRBJ2-7; 8 bases agree with TRBD1. The CDR3 length is 16 residues. Germline V gene sequence: CDR1 PRHDT, CDR2 FYEKMQ (reference sequence). Losses at the gene ends were 0 bases for V and 3 bases for J; bases not matched to a gene: 7. CDR3 sequence (DNA): TGTGCCAGCAGCTTAGGGGACAGGGTAGGGAACTACGAGCAGTACTTC. It translates to CASSLGDRVGNYEQYF.

The chain recombines TRBV9 with TRBJ2-3, with TRBD2 matching 9 bases. V shed 0 bases, J shed 4 bases, and the junction held 6 bases outside the gene matches. In germline, CDR1 is SGDLS, CDR2 YYNGEE. This CDR3 spans 16 amino acids. The DNA for the CDR3 is TGTGCCAGCAGCGTAGGCGTTAGCGGGAGAGCAGATACGCAGTATTTT. Protein: CASSVGVSGRADTQYF.

The chain recombines TRBV27 with TRBJ2-1, with D possibly being TRBD2 (5 bases). Deletions cut 5 bases from V and 6 bases from J, with 11 bases between. This CDR3 spans 13 amino acids. CDR1 is MNHEY and CDR2 is SMNVEV in the germline V gene (reference sequence). The CDR3 nucleotides read TGTGCCAGCAGTGCGGGCCGATCCAATGAGCAGTTCTTC. It encodes CASSAGRSNEQFF.